Each of the 7 T cell receptor beta chains below was sequenced from the same sample in a study of blood T cells in healthy people across ages. With a J-beta primer mix and a sample-barcoded 5' primer, a second PCR ran roughly 6 to 11 cycles. MiXCR, applied by TCRdb to the 5' RACE reads, yields one record per CDR3 protein. The sample has some 1.5 million distinct CDR3 sequences, 40% to 45% seen once. The sequencing sample was made of blood. The receptors come from a woman between 18 and 29 years old in good health.

This clonotype turned up a few times. The chain uses TRBV2 and TRBJ2-3; 8 nucleotides match TRBD1. The CDR3 runs 17 residues. V was clipped by 7 bases and J by 2 bases; unmatched bases: 14. From germline, CDR1 is SNHLY and CDR2 FYNNEI. The CDR3 DNA reads TGTGCCAGCACTCCGAGACAGGGGCGAAGTCCCACAGATACGCAGTATTTT. As protein: CASTPRQGRSPTDTQYF.

V and J are TRBV6-5 and TRBJ2-4; no clear D. The J call is doubtful: the DNA matches TRBJ2-7 better. The CDR3 spans 13 residues. The germline gives CDR1 MNHEY, CDR2 SVGAGI. The CDR3 bases are TGTGCCAGCAGTTACGACGGATGGGGCGAGCAGTACTTC. It yields the protein CASSYDGWGEQYF.

The chain couples TRBV28 to TRBJ1-3, with a possible D match to TRBD1 (6 bases). There are 16 residues in the CDR3. With 2 bases removed from V and 1 base from J, the gap between germline ends came to 12 bases. CDR1 and CDR2 from the germline V gene are MDHEN and SYDVKM. The CDR3 coding sequence is TGTGCCAGCAGTTTAGGGGACGGACAGTCTGGAAACACCATATATTTT. This gives the protein CASSLGDGQSGNTIYF.

CDR3 DNA: TGTGCCAGCAGCGTAGCCATGGGGGGCCACGAATACAATGAGCAGTTCTTC. Its translation: CASSVAMGGHEYNEQFF. The rearrangement joins TRBV9 to TRBJ2-1; D tentatively reads TRBD1 or TRBD2 (6 bases each). The V gene's germline CDR1 is SGDLS and CDR2 YYNGEE. Trimming removed 0 bases from V and 4 bases from J, with 17 bases in between. The CDR3 has 17 residues. Based on the CDR3 plus reference TRBV9 and TRBJ2-1, the full variable domain is DSGVTQTPKHLITATGQRVTLRCSPRSGDLSVYWYQQSLDQGLQFLIQYYNGEERAKGNILERFSAQQFPDLHSELNLSSLELGDSALYFCASSVAMGGHEYNEQFFGPGTRLTVL.

The chain links TRBV20-1 to TRBJ2-3; no reliable D call. CDR1 is DFQATT and CDR2 is SNEGSKA in the germline V gene (reference sequence). V was pared by 3 bases and J by 0 bases, with 19 bases between. The CDR3 has 17 amino acids. This CDR3 reads CSARISIDSLSTDTQYF. CDR3 DNA: TGCAGTGCTAGGATCAGTATCGACTCCCTTAGCACAGATACGCAGTATTTT.

This clonotype has just a few counts. V and J are TRBV20-1 and TRBJ2-1, with D unclear. The DNA end is a closer match to TRBJ2-7, so the J assignment may be wrong. This CDR3 spans 12 amino acids. In germline, CDR1 is DFQATT, CDR2 SNEGSKA (reference sequence). CDR3 loop: CSGTSSYNEQYF. DNA for the CDR3: TGCAGTGGAACGAGCTCCTACAATGAGCAGTACTTC.

V and J are TRBV9 and TRBJ2-7, with TRBD1 as a possible D gene (5 bases). V was cut by 4 bases and J by 2 bases, with 13 bases left in between. The germline gives CDR1 SGDLS, CDR2 YYNGEE. This CDR3 has 14 residues. The CDR3 region has the DNA TGTGCCAGCAGCCCTAGGACAAATCCCTACGAGCAGTACTTC. Its protein is CASSPRTNPYEQYF.